Sequencing of this T cell receptor (beta chain) was carried out in a study of shared clonotypes between healthy human individuals (TCRdb year 2020). At the level of the whole study: A couple of women and three men aged 18 to 49 years were included in the cohort. Different laboratories and diverse techniques were used to prepare libraries and sequence TCR repertoires, to increase sequencing depth and limit assay-specific biases. Each donor's leukapheresis produced roughly between about 0.85 and 10 billion PBMCs. The study deeply sequenced blood TCR repertoires of about five healthy adults to estimate repertoire size and the extent of clonotype sharing between individuals. Per donor, three plates each were used for CD4 naive and CD4 memory, two for CD8 naive, and one for CD8 memory. The full study reports these points: When a handful of donors were compared, the shared fraction of clonotypes was about 5.2% for naive CD4, 3.5% for naive CD8, 2.3% for memory CD4, and around 0.4% for memory CD8. Sampling was limited to blood, and TCR repertoires in tissue likely differ from TCR repertoires in blood. Incomplete sequencing was indicated by rarefaction of sorted-subset datasets, despite the large sequencing depth. Clonotypes shared by all four sorted-subset donors showed higher generation probabilities than non-shared clonotypes. Naive subsets generally had larger estimated clonotype richness than memory subsets. Because the study included a small number of donors, the genetic and exposure-history diversity represented was limited. Based on pairwise subsampling, the degree of clonotype sharing among donors was expected to be affected by sequencing depth.

A remark on this clone: Its antigen remains undetermined. No quality values exist for individual bases; no much larger clone is one base distant.

Donors were healthy HIV-negative adults with no recently reported acute infections or vaccinations. Every donor was a Caucasian adult living in Nashville, Tennessee, USA. Magnetic negative selection was used to enrich CD4+ T cells, after which naive cells were positively selected on CD45RA and the negative fraction became the memory subset. After blood collection by leukapheresis, PBMCs were isolated using Ficoll-Histopaque density gradient centrifugation and then cryopreserved in the vapor phase of liquid nitrogen. Analytical flow cytometry was used to check the purity and quantity of every magnetically sorted T cell population. Each sorted fraction had its genomic DNA isolated and then quantified by UV absorbance on a Nanodrop 2000c. Trimming costs V 8 bases and J 7 bases, and their ends lie 18 bases apart. CDR1 and CDR2, per the germline V gene, are MNHNS and SASEGT. The cysteine opens and the phenylalanine closes a CDR3 of 13 amino acids. The sequence is cut down to CDR3 DNA, 39 bases in frame from base 1.

Using the deep immunoSEQ assay, TCR CDR3 regions were amplified from genomic DNA by multiplex PCR. Extracted genomic DNA from each cell subset was spread evenly across all wells of several immunoSEQ 96-well plates, with each plate serving as a replicate. For sorted subsets, about 200 ng genomic DNA, equal to about 30,000 T cell genomes, was loaded into each replicate PCR. Purified libraries were measured with a Qubit 3.0 fluorometer, size-checked on a Bioanalyzer 2100, and measured again with the KAPA Library Quantification kit. Every immunoSEQ 96-well plate was sequenced on a separate single-read 150-cycle Illumina NextSeq 550 flow cell. The original methods were these. Because the immunoSEQ output held only junctional sequences and lacked quality scores, the filtering could not match the filtering applied to full-length reads. To assign V/J genes and CDR3, sequences were annotated against IMGT germline references using PyIR, a Python wrapper for IgBLAST v1.9. Reads were removed for weak V/J assignments (E-value above 1e-6), missing CDR3, stop codons, out-of-frame junctions, or ambiguous translated residues. A V3J clonotype was defined by an identical inferred V gene, J gene, and CDR3 amino acid sequence. The percentage overlap between two repertoires was calculated by dividing the number of shared unique clonotypes by the size of the smaller repertoire. Repertoire richness was assessed with RTK rarefaction, the Chao1 estimator, and Recon v2.1 estimates of unobserved clonotypes. Generation probabilities were computed with OLGA for all TCRbeta clonotypes obtained by the gDNA method from several donors. Drawn from immuneACCESS, this table holds only the in-frame rearrangements with V and J called that TCRdb kept. Clones are partly lost; checked studies trace under half to an unresolved V gene and leave the rest unexplained. V, J and clone size were drawn from that table, and D and trimming were deduced from the DNA. This sample lists 850,000 to 1,100,000 clones; roughly 80% were detected once. The ten largest clones take up 0.89% of the sample.

Recombination joined TRBV6-1 with TRBJ2-7; the D gene cannot be named for sure. Sequenced sample: memory CD4+ T cells from PBMCs. The cell subset or site label here, explained by the study, means: CD45RA-negative fraction. This TCR derives from a man between 18 and 35 years old in good health. Some clones in this sample may be carry-over from other donors' samples. The nucleotide sequence is given as TGTGCCAGCCGGCTTGACCCTCCTGGGGAGCAGTACTTC. This sequence encodes CASRLDPPGEQYF.